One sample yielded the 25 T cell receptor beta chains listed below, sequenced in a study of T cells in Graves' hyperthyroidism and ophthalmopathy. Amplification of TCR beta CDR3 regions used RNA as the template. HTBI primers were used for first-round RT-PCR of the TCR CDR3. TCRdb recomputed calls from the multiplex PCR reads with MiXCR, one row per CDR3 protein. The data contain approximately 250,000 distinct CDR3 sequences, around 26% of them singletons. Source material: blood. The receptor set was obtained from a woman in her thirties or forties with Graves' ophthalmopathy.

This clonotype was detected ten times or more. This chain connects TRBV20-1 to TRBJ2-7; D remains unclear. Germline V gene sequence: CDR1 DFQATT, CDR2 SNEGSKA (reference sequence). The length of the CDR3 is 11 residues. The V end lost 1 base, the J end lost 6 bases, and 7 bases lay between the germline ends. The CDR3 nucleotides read TGCAGTGCTAGAGCGGGTCCCGAGCAGTACTTC. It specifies CSARAGPEQYF.

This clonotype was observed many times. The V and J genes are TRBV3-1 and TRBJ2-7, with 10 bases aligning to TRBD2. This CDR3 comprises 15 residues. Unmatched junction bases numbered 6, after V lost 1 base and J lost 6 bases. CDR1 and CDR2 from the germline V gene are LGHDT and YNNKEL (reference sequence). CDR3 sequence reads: CASSQAAGGPGEQYF. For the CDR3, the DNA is TGTGCCAGCAGCCAAGCAGCGGGAGGGCCTGGCGAGCAGTACTTC.

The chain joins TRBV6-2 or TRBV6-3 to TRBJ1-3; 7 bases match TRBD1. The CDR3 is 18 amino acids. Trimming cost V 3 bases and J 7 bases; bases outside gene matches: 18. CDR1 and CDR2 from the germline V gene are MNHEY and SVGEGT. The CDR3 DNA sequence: TGTGCCAGCAGTTATTCGGACATAGGACAGGACGGGCTGAACACCATATATTTT. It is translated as CASSYSDIGQDGLNTIYF.

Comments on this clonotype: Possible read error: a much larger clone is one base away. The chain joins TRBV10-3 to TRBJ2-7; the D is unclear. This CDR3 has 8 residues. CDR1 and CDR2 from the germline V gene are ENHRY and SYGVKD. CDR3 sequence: CSICEQYF. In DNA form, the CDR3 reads TGTTCCATATGCGAGCAGTACTTC.

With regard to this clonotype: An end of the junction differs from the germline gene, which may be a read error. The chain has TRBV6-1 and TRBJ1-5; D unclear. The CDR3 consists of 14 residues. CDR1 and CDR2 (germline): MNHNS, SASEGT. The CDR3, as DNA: TGTGCCAGCATGGAAGTGGGAGGTAATCAGCCCCAGCCTTTT. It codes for CASMEVGGNQPQPF.

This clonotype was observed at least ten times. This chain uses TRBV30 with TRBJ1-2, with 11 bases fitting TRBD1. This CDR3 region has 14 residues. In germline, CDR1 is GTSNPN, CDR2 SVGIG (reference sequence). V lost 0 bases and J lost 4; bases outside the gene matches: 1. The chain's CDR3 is CAWSVGQGVYGYTF. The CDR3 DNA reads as TGTGCCTGGAGTGTGGGACAGGGGGTCTATGGCTACACCTTC.

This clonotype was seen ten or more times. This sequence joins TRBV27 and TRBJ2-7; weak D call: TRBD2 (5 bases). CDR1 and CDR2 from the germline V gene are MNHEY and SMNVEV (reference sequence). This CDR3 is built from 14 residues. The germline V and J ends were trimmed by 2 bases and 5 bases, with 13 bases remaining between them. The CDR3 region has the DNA TGTGCCAGCAGTTTAGTGGGAGAGGCCCACGAGCAGTACTTC. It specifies CASSLVGEAHEQYF.

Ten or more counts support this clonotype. CDR3 sequence reads: CASSTTGTSQETQYF. CDR3 sequence (DNA): TGTGCCAGCAGTACGACCGGGACTAGTCAAGAGACCCAGTACTTC. V usage is TRBV28 and J usage is TRBJ2-5; 8 positions agree with TRBD2. This CDR3 has 15 residues. With 5 bases clipped from V and 2 bases from J, the junction kept 7 bases outside the gene matches. Germline V gene lookup returns CDR1 MDHEN and CDR2 SYDVKM.

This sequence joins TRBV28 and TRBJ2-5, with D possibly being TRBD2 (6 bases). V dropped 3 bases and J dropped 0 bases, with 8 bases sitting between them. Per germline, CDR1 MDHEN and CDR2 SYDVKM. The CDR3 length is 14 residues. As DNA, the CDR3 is TGTGCCAGCAGTTTTCTAGCGAACCAAGAGACCCAGTACTTC. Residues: CASSFLANQETQYF.

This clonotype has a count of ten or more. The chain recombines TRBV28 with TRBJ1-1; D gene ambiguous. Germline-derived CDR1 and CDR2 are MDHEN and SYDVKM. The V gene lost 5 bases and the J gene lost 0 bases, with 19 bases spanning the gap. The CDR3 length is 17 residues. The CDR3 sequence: CASSLDSVSRMNTEAFF. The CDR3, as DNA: TGTGCCAGCAGTCTCGACTCAGTATCTAGGATGAACACTGAAGCTTTCTTT.

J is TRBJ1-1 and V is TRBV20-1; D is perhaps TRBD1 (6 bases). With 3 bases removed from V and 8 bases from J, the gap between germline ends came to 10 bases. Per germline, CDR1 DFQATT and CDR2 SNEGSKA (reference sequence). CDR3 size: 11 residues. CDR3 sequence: CSARGTKEAFF. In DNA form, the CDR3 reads TGCAGTGCTAGGGGGACAAAAGAAGCTTTCTTT.

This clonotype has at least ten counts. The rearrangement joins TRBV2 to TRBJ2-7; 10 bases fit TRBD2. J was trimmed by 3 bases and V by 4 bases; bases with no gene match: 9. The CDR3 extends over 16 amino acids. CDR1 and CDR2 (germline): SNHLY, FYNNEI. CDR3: CASSGFWASGSYEQYF. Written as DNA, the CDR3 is TGTGCCAGCAGTGGCTTCTGGGCTAGCGGGAGCTACGAGCAGTACTTC.

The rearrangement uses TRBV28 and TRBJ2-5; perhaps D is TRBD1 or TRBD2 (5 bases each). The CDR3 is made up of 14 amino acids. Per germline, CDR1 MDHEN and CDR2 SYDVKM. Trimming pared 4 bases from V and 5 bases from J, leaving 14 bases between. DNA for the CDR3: TGTGCCAGCAGTTCCCTCGGGGCCGGGGAGACCCAGTACTTC. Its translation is CASSSLGAGETQYF.

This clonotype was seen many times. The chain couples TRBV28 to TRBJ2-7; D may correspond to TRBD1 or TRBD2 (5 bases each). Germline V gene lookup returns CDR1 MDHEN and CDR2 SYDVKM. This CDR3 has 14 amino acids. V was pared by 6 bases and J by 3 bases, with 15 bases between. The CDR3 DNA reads TGTGCCAGCAGCCCGGGACGGACAATCTACGAGCAGTACTTC. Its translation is CASSPGRTIYEQYF.

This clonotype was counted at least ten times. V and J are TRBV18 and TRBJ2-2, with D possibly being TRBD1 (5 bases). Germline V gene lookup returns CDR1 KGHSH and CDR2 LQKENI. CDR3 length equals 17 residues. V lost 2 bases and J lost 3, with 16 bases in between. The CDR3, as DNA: TGTGCCAGCTCACCATTATCGAGACAGAGTTACACCGGGGAGCTGTTTTTT. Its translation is CASSPLSRQSYTGELFF.

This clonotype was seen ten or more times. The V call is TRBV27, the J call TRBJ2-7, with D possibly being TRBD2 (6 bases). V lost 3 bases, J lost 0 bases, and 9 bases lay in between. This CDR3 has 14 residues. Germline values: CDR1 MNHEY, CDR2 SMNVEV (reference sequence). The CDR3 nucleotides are TGTGCCAGCAGTTTGGCGGGGAGCTCCTACGAGCAGTACTTC. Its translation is CASSLAGSSYEQYF.

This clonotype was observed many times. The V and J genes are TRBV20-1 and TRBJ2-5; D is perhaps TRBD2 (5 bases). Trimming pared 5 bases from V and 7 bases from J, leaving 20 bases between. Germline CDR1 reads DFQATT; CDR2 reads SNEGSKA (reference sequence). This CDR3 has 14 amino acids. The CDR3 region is CSAQASDLAGTQYF. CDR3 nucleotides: TGCAGTGCTCAAGCGTCGGACCTAGCTGGGACCCAGTACTTC.

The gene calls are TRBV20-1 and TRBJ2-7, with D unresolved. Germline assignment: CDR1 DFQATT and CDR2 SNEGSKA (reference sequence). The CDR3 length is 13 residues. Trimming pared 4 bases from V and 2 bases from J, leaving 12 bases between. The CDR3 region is CSATLTTPYEQYF. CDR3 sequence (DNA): TGCAGTGCTACCCTAACTACACCCTACGAGCAGTACTTC.

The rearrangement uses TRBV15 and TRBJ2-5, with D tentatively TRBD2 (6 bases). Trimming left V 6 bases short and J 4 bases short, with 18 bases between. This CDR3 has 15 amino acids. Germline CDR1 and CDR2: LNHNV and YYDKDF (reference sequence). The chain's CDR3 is CATRGSGFETETQYF. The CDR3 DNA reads TGTGCCACCAGGGGTAGCGGATTTGAGACAGAGACCCAGTACTTC. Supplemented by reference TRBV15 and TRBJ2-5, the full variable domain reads DAMVIQNPRYQVTQFGKPVTLSCSQTLNHNVMYWYQQKSSQAPKLLFHYYDKDFNNEADTPDNFQSRRPNTSFCFLDIRSPGLGDTAMYLCATRGSGFETETQYFGPGTRLLVL.

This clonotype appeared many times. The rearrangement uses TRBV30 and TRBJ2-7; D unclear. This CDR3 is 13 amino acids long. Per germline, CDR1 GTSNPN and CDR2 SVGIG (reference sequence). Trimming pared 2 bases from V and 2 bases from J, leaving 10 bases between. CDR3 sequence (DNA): TGTGCCTGGAGTAAAGACGGAACCTACGAGCAGTACTTC. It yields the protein CAWSKDGTYEQYF.

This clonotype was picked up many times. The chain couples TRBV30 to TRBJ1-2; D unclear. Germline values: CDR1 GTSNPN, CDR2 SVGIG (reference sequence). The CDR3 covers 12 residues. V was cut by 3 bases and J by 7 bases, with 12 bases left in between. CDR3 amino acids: CAWRGAYGGYTF. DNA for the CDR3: TGTGCCTGGAGGGGTGCCTATGGTGGCTACACCTTC.

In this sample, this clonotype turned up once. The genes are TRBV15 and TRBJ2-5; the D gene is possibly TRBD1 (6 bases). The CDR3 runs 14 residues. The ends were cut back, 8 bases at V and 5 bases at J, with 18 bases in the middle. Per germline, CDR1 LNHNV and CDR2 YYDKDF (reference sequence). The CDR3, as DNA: TGTGCCACCTCCCCATTAACAGGGTTTGAGACCCAGTACTTC. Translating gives CATSPLTGFETQYF.

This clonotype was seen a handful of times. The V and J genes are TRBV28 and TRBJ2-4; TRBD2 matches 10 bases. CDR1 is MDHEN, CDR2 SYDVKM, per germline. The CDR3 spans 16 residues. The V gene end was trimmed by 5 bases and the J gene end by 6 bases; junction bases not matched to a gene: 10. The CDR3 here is CASSLLSSGGLNIQYF. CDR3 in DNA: TGTGCCAGCAGTCTCCTATCTAGCGGGGGACTAAACATTCAGTACTTC.

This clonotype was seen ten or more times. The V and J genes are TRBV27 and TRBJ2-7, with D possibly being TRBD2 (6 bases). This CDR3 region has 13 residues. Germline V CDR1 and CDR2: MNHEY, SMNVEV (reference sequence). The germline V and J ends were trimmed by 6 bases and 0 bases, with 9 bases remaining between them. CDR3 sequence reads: CASSRENSYEQYF. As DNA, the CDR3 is TGTGCCAGCAGCCGGGAGAACTCCTACGAGCAGTACTTC.

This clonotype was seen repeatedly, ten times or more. CDR3 residues: CASSPFTGGGTEAFF. The CDR3 DNA sequence: TGTGCCAGCAGTCCCTTTACAGGGGGGGGTACTGAAGCTTTCTTT. The rearrangement joins TRBV6-5 to TRBJ1-1; 8 nucleotides agree with TRBD1. Looked up from germline, CDR1 is MNHEY and CDR2 is SVGAGI. J lost 5 bases, V lost 5 bases, and 10 bases had no gene match. This CDR3 comprises 15 residues.